This T cell receptor beta chain was sequenced for a study of T cell repertoires in cytomegalovirus infection. This clonotype was counted a few times. Its antigen is as yet unknown. TCRdb reprocessed the reads with MiXCR, giving one entry per CDR3 protein. The top ten clones hold 13% of a sample with more than 300,000 distinct CDR3 sequences, roughly 34% of them seen once. Trimming pared 5 bases from V and 6 bases from J, leaving 12 bases between. The CDR3 is 13 residues long. The origin of this receptor is a human donor in good health (CMV status not recorded). Some clones in this sample may be carry-over from other donors' samples. V usage is TRBV12-3 or TRBV12-4 and J usage is TRBJ2-3; the D is unclear. The material was cultured PBMCs, obtained from culture after CMV antigen stimulation. CDR3: CASSPEGADTQYF. The CDR3 DNA is TGTGCCAGCAGTCCCGAAGGAGCGGATACGCAGTATTTT.